Following are 5 T cell receptor beta chains from one sample sequenced in a study of blood T cell repertoires in COVID-19. Method: immunoSEQ multiplex PCR; TCRdb's copy keeps in-frame clones and lacks some. Of 200,000 to 250,000 clones in the sample, roughly 80% were seen once. The material sequenced was peripheral blood. The origin of the receptors is a young woman with acute or convalescent COVID-19.

The rearrangement joins TRBV19 to TRBJ2-5; a weak D match, TRBD2 (5 bases). Germline CDR1 LNHDA, CDR2 SQIVND (reference sequence). The V and J ends lost 1 base and 5 bases respectively, with 11 bases between them. CDR3 size: 14 residues. The CDR3 sequence: CASSIGRGEETQYF. CDR3 coding DNA: TGTGCCAGTAGTATAGGTCGGGGAGAGGAGACCCAGTACTTC.

This clone showed up just once. This chain connects TRBV6-2 or TRBV6-3 to TRBJ1-2; D perhaps matches TRBD1 (6 bases). Trimming took 1 base from V and 6 from J, leaving 12 bases between them. CDR1 is MNHEY and CDR2 is SVGEGT in the germline V gene. The CDR3 loop spans 14 amino acids. CDR3 protein: CASSYLDRTDGYTF. The CDR3 bases are TGTGCCAGCAGTTACTTGGACAGAACTGATGGCTACACCTTC.

This rearrangement joins TRBV19 to TRBJ2-5; 7 nucleotides align to TRBD1. Germline V gene lookup returns CDR1 LNHDA and CDR2 SQIVND (reference sequence). Trimming at V came to 0 bases and at J to 7 bases, leaving 8 bases not matched to a gene. There are 15 residues in the CDR3. CDR3 loop: CASSIEVRAGGTQYF. The DNA for the CDR3 is TGTGCCAGTAGTATAGAAGTCAGGGCAGGGGGGACCCAGTACTTC.

The chain recombines TRBV29-1 with TRBJ2-2, with a possible D match to TRBD2 (6 bases). Per germline, CDR1 SQVTM and CDR2 ANQGSEA. The CDR3 runs 13 residues. V gave up 3 bases and J gave up 7 bases, with 12 bases separating them. The CDR3 is CSVDRVGGGELFF. The CDR3 coding sequence is TGCAGCGTTGACAGGGTGGGAGGCGGGGAGCTGTTTTTT.

The chain is built from TRBV4-1 and TRBJ1-2; TRBD1 matches at 9 bases. The CDR3 is 15 residues long. Germline V gene lookup returns CDR1 MGHRA and CDR2 YSYEKL. V trimming: 0 bases; J trimming: 7 bases; junction bases outside the gene matches: 6. For the CDR3, the DNA is TGCGCCAGCAGCCAAGATCTTTGGGACAGGGCTGGCTACACCTTC. Protein product: CASSQDLWDRAGYTF.